The rows below give T cell receptor beta chains drawn from one sample of a study of T cells in Graves' hyperthyroidism and ophthalmopathy. Each CDR3 protein is one row after TCRdb ran MiXCR on the multiplex PCR reads. The sample includes 300,000 to 450,000 distinct CDR3 sequences, about a sixth seen only once; the top ten take 15%. Sequencing was carried out using blood. These receptors all stem from a woman between 40 and 50 years old with Graves' ophthalmopathy. Both conserved end residues are part of each CDR3. Fields, in order: D gene, J gene, clone size, V gene, CDR3 protein, CDR3 DNA. A D gene is named only where the DNA matches it firmly. Clone size is stated in some rows and not others, as once, few, many or a class when expanded.

- TRBJ1-1 few TRBV12-3/TRBV12-4 CASSFPGDVNTEAFF TGTGCCAGCAGTTTCCCAGGCGATGTGAACACTGAAGCTTTCTTT
- TRBJ2-5 - TRBV27 CASRRDFQETQYF TGTGCCAGCCGTCGGGACTTTCAAGAGACCCAGTACTTC
TRBD1 TRBJ2-2 many TRBV4-1 CASSDRGNTGELFF TGCGCCAGCAGCGACAGGGGGAACACCGGGGAGCTGTTTTTT
- TRBJ2-3 many TRBV9 CASSVVGSITSTDTQYF TGTGCCAGCAGCGTAGTGGGGAGCATAACTAGCACAGATACGCAGTATTTT
- TRBJ2-7 many TRBV30 CAFGSGEQYF TGTGCCTTCGGATCGGGCGAGCAGTACTTC
- TRBJ1-5 many TRBV3-1 CASSRGAVSNQPQHF TGTGCCAGCAGTCGAGGGGCAGTTAGCAATCAGCCCCAGCATTTT
TRBD1 TRBJ1-1 - TRBV12-3/TRBV12-4 CASSFLGQGRAEAFF TGTGCCAGCAGTTTCCTTGGACAGGGGAGGGCTGAAGCTTTCTTT
- TRBJ1-2 - TRBV28 CASRPTGPHYGYTF TGTGCCAGCAGACCCACCGGGCCCCACTATGGCTACACCTTC
- TRBJ1-5 many TRBV27 CASSLSPSQPQHF TGTGCCAGCAGTTTATCGCCGAGTCAGCCCCAGCATTTT
- TRBJ1-5 many TRBV12-3/TRBV12-4 CASSFSGPNQPQHF TGTGCCAGCAGTTTTTCGGGACCCAATCAGCCCCAGCATTTT
- TRBJ1-1 few TRBV28 CASSIQGSNTEAFF TGTGCCAGCAGCATACAAGGGAGTAACACTGAAGCTTTCTTT